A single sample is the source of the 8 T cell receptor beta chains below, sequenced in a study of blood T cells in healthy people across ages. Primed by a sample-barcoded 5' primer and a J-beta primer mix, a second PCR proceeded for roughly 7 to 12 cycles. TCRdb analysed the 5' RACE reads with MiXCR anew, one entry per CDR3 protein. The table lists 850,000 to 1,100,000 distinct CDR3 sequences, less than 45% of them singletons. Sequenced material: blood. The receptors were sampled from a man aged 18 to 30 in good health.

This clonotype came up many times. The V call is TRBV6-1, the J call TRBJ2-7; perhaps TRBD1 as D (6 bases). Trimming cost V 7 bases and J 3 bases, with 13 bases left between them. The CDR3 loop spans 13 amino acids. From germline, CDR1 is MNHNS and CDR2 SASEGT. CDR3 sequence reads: CASIRIGGYEQYF. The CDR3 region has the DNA TGTGCCAGCATCAGGATAGGGGGCTACGAGCAGTACTTC.

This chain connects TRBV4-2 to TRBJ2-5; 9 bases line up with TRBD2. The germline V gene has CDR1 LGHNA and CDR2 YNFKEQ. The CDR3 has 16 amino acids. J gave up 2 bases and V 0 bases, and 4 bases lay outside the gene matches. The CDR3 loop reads CASSQEPAGGQETQYF. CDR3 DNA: TGTGCCAGCAGCCAAGAACCAGCGGGGGGTCAAGAGACCCAGTACTTC.

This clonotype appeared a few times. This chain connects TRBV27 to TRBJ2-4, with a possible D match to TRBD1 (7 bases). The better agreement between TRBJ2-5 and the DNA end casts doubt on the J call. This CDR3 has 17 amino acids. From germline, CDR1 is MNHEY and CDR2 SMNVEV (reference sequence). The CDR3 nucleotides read TGTGCCAGCAGTTTCCGTCGGGACGGAGGGGACAGAAAGACCCAGTACTTC. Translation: CASSFRRDGGDRKTQYF.

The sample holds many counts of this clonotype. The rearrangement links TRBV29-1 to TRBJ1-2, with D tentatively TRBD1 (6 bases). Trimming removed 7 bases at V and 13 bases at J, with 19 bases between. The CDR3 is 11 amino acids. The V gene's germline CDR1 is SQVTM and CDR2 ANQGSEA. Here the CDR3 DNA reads TGCAGCGCAAAGACAGGCCGGGGTGCCACCTTC. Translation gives CSAKTGRGATF. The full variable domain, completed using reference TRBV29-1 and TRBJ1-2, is SAVISQKPSRDICQRGTSLTIQCQVDSQVTMMFWYRQQPGQSLTLIATANQGSEATYESGFVIDKFPISRPNLTFSTLTVSNMSPEDSSIYLCSAKTGRGATFGSGTRLTVV.

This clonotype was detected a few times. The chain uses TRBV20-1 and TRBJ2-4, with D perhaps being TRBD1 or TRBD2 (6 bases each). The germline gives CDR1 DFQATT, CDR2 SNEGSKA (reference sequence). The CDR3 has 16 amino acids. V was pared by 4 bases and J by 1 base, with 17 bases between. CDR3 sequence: CSATDSLEGAKNIQYF. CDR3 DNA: TGCAGTGCTACGGACAGTTTGGAGGGGGCCAAAAACATTCAGTACTTC.

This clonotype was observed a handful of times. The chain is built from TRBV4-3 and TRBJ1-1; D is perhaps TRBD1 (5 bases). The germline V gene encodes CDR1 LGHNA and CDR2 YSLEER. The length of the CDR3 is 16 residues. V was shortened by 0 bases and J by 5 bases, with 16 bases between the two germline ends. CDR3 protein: CASSQDGLRGETEAFF. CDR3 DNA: TGCGCCAGCAGCCAAGACGGACTTCGAGGGGAGACTGAAGCTTTCTTT.

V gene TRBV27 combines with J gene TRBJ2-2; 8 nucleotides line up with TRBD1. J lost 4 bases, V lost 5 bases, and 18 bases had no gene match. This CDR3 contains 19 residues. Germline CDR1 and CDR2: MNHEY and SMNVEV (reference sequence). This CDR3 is CASSLWTGYSEMSTGELFF. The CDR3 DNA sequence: TGTGCCAGCAGTCTATGGACAGGGTATTCCGAAATGAGCACCGGGGAGCTGTTTTTT.

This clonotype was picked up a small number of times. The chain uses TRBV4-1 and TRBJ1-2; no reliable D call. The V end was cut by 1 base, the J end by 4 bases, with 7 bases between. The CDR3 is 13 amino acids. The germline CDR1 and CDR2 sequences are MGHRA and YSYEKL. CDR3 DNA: TGCGCCAGCAGCCAAGGAGGGCTCTATGGCTACACCTTC. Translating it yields CASSQGGLYGYTF.